Listed below are T cell receptor beta chains from one sample, sequenced in a study of blood T cell repertoires in COVID-19. The protocol was immunoSEQ multiplex PCR, while the TCRdb copy is restricted to in-frame clones and leaves out a portion. The sample shows tens of thousands of clones, around 87% of them seen only once. Sequencing was done on a sample of peripheral blood. Receptors were obtained from a man in his forties with acute or convalescent COVID-19. CDR3s include the opening cysteine and the closing phenylalanine or tryptophan. The order of the fields is D gene, J gene, clone size, V gene, CDR3 DNA, CDR3 protein. D genes are given only for firm matches. For some rows the clone size is stated as once, few or many, or as a class when expanded; others skip it.

d_call: TRBD2
j_call: TRBJ2-1
clone_size: .
v_call: TRBV15
cdr3_nt: TGTGCCACCAGCAGAGCCAATAGCGGGTACAATGAGCAGTTCTTC
cdr3_aa: CATSRANSGYNEQFF

d_call: .
j_call: TRBJ2-5
clone_size: .
v_call: TRBV3-1/TRBV3-2
cdr3_nt: TGTGCCAGCAGCCCAATAGGGGGTGGCGAGACCCAGTACTTC
cdr3_aa: CASSPIGGGETQYF

d_call: TRBD2
j_call: TRBJ2-2
clone_size: few
v_call: TRBV6-2/TRBV6-3
cdr3_nt: TGTGCCAGCAGCCGCGGGGGAAACACCGGGGAGCTGTTTTTT
cdr3_aa: CASSRGGNTGELFF

d_call: TRBD1
j_call: TRBJ2-5
clone_size: .
v_call: TRBV29-1
cdr3_nt: TGCAGCGTGGTACAGGGGTACCAAGAGACCCAGTACTTC
cdr3_aa: CSVVQGYQETQYF

d_call: .
j_call: TRBJ1-4
clone_size: few
v_call: TRBV2
cdr3_nt: TGTGCCAGCAGCCCCAGCTGGGAAGCGGCTGAAAAACTGTTTTTT
cdr3_aa: CASSPSWEAAEKLFF

d_call: .
j_call: TRBJ1-1
clone_size: .
v_call: TRBV10-3
cdr3_nt: TGTGCCGTGAGCCCCGGGGGGTTGAACACTGAAGCTTTCTTT
cdr3_aa: CAVSPGGLNTEAFF

d_call: TRBD1
j_call: TRBJ2-5
clone_size: .
v_call: TRBV5-1
cdr3_nt: TGCGCCAGCAGCTGGTCCCCCGCGACAGGGAAGGAGACCCAGTACTTC
cdr3_aa: CASSWSPATGKETQYF

d_call: .
j_call: TRBJ1-3
clone_size: .
v_call: TRBV10-3
cdr3_nt: TGTGCCATCAGTGCCGACAGGAGCTCTGGAAACACCATATATTTT
cdr3_aa: CAISADRSSGNTIYF

d_call: .
j_call: TRBJ2-1
clone_size: .
v_call: TRBV27
cdr3_nt: TGTGCCAGCAGTTTTGACAGAGATTCCTACAATGAGCAGTTCTTC
cdr3_aa: CASSFDRDSYNEQFF

d_call: .
j_call: TRBJ1-2
clone_size: .
v_call: TRBV30
cdr3_nt: TGTGCCTGGAGTGTGCGGGGGCCCGATGGCTACACCTTC
cdr3_aa: CAWSVRGPDGYTF

d_call: TRBD1
j_call: TRBJ2-5
clone_size: .
v_call: TRBV12-5
cdr3_nt: TGTGCTAGTGGTCCCCCGACAGGGACAGAGACCCAGTACTTC
cdr3_aa: CASGPPTGTETQYF

d_call: TRBD2
j_call: TRBJ2-3
clone_size: .
v_call: TRBV6-5
cdr3_nt: TGTGCCAGCAGCCTAGCGGGGGGGCGCACAGATACGCAGTATTTT
cdr3_aa: CASSLAGGRTDTQYF

d_call: .
j_call: TRBJ1-1
clone_size: .
v_call: TRBV4-3
cdr3_nt: TGCGCCAGCAGCCAAGATAAAACGGGAGGGGAAGCTTTCTTT
cdr3_aa: CASSQDKTGGEAFF

d_call: .
j_call: TRBJ1-1
clone_size: .
v_call: TRBV10-3
cdr3_nt: TGTGCCATCAGTGAGTCTAGGGGGGGGGACACTGAAGCTTTCTTT
cdr3_aa: CAISESRGGDTEAFF

d_call: .
j_call: TRBJ1-6
clone_size: .
v_call: TRBV5-1
cdr3_nt: TGCGCCAGCAGCCTGAGCCCGACTGTTGATAATTCACCCCTCCACTTT
cdr3_aa: CASSLSPTVDNSPLHF

d_call: TRBD2
j_call: TRBJ2-3
clone_size: .
v_call: TRBV18
cdr3_nt: TGTGCCAGCTCAATCGGACTAGCGGGAGGCAACGGGGCCACAGATACGCAGTATTTT
cdr3_aa: CASSIGLAGGNGATDTQYF

d_call: .
j_call: TRBJ1-4
clone_size: .
v_call: TRBV24-1
cdr3_nt: TGTGCCACCAGTGATGGTACAGCCCTTAATGAAAAACTGTTTTTT
cdr3_aa: CATSDGTALNEKLFF

d_call: .
j_call: TRBJ2-7
clone_size: .
v_call: TRBV5-1
cdr3_nt: TGCGCCAGCAGCGGTAGCCTCTCCTACGAGCAGTACTTC
cdr3_aa: CASSGSLSYEQYF

d_call: TRBD1
j_call: TRBJ1-1
clone_size: .
v_call: TRBV7-2
cdr3_nt: TGTGCCAGCAGCCTCCAGGGGGCTGGCACTGAAGCTTTCTTT
cdr3_aa: CASSLQGAGTEAFF

d_call: TRBD2
j_call: TRBJ2-2
clone_size: once
v_call: TRBV5-6
cdr3_nt: TGTGCCAGCAGCTCTTACGCGGGGGGCGGGGAGCTGTTTTTT
cdr3_aa: CASSSYAGGGELFF

d_call: .
j_call: TRBJ1-5
clone_size: .
v_call: TRBV18
cdr3_nt: TGTGCCAGCTCACAATCTGCGGGGGTGGGGGGCAATCAGCCCCAGCATTTT
cdr3_aa: CASSQSAGVGGNQPQHF

d_call: .
j_call: TRBJ2-3
clone_size: few
v_call: TRBV12-3/TRBV12-4
cdr3_nt: TGTGCCAGCAGTTTAGGGAGGGTAGATACGCAGTATTTT
cdr3_aa: CASSLGRVDTQYF

d_call: TRBD1
j_call: TRBJ2-2
clone_size: .
v_call: TRBV3-1/TRBV3-2
cdr3_nt: TGTGCCAGCAGCCCCGTACCCCCACAGGGGCAGAACACCGGGGAGCTGTTTTTT
cdr3_aa: CASSPVPPQGQNTGELFF

d_call: TRBD1
j_call: TRBJ2-5
clone_size: .
v_call: TRBV7-9
cdr3_nt: TGTGCCAGCAGCCCACGACAGGGGGCGTCACAAGAGACCCAGTACTTC
cdr3_aa: CASSPRQGASQETQYF

d_call: .
j_call: TRBJ1-1
clone_size: .
v_call: TRBV7-8
cdr3_nt: TGTGCCAGCAGCTTAGTGGTCGGTATGAACACTGAAGCTTTCTTT
cdr3_aa: CASSLVVGMNTEAFF

d_call: TRBD2
j_call: TRBJ2-1
clone_size: .
v_call: TRBV3-1/TRBV3-2
cdr3_nt: TGTGCCAGCAGCCTAACTAGCGGGACCTACAATGAGCAGTTCTTC
cdr3_aa: CASSLTSGTYNEQFF

d_call: TRBD1
j_call: TRBJ1-2
clone_size: .
v_call: TRBV27
cdr3_nt: TGTGCCAGCAGTTCGCCGGGACAGGGGGCAAGGGGCTACACCTTC
cdr3_aa: CASSSPGQGARGYTF

d_call: .
j_call: TRBJ1-6
clone_size: .
v_call: TRBV27
cdr3_nt: TGTGCCAGCAAGGGGGGGGCCTATAATTCACCCCTCCACTTT
cdr3_aa: CASKGGAYNSPLHF

d_call: .
j_call: TRBJ1-5
clone_size: .
v_call: TRBV6-2/TRBV6-3
cdr3_nt: TGTGCCAGCAGTTACTCGGCCGGGGGGCCGAGCAATCAGCCCCAGCATTTT
cdr3_aa: CASSYSAGGPSNQPQHF

d_call: TRBD1
j_call: TRBJ1-5
clone_size: .
v_call: TRBV7-9
cdr3_nt: TGTGCCAGCAGCTTAGGGGGACAGGGCCAGCCCCAGCATTTT
cdr3_aa: CASSLGGQGQPQHF

d_call: TRBD1
j_call: TRBJ2-7
clone_size: .
v_call: TRBV15
cdr3_nt: TGTGCCACCAGCAGGGGACAGTCCCCAAGCGAGCAGTACTTC
cdr3_aa: CATSRGQSPSEQYF

d_call: .
j_call: TRBJ2-5
clone_size: .
v_call: TRBV6-5
cdr3_nt: TGTGCCATCGAAAGGAGGCCTCAAGAGACCCAGTACTTC
cdr3_aa: CAIERRPQETQYF

d_call: .
j_call: TRBJ2-7
clone_size: .
v_call: TRBV5-4
cdr3_nt: TGTGCCAGCAGCTGGACAAGCGGGTCCTACGAGCAGTACTTC
cdr3_aa: CASSWTSGSYEQYF

d_call: TRBD1
j_call: TRBJ1-2
clone_size: once
v_call: TRBV3-1/TRBV3-2
cdr3_nt: TGTGCCAGCAGCCAAACAGCGGACAGGCCTGGCTACACCTTC
cdr3_aa: CASSQTADRPGYTF

d_call: TRBD1
j_call: TRBJ1-6
clone_size: .
v_call: TRBV7-9
cdr3_nt: TGTGCCAGCAGCTTAGCCGTCCCGGGACAGGGGTTGGCCCTCCACTTT
cdr3_aa: CASSLAVPGQGLALHF

d_call: .
j_call: TRBJ2-5
clone_size: .
v_call: TRBV13
cdr3_nt: TGTGCCAGCAGCTTACTAGCTGGGGGGTACCAAGAGACCCAGTACTTC
cdr3_aa: CASSLLAGGYQETQYF

d_call: TRBD2
j_call: TRBJ2-7
clone_size: .
v_call: TRBV30
cdr3_nt: TGTGCCTGGAGTACCCTAGCGGGAGTCGTAGAGCAGTACTTC
cdr3_aa: CAWSTLAGVVEQYF

d_call: .
j_call: TRBJ2-2
clone_size: .
v_call: TRBV27
cdr3_nt: TGTGCCAGCAGTCACAGCCAGAACACCGGGGAGCTGTTTTTT
cdr3_aa: CASSHSQNTGELFF

d_call: TRBD1
j_call: TRBJ1-5
clone_size: .
v_call: TRBV30
cdr3_nt: TGTGCCTGGAGTGGGGGACAGCCCCTTGATGGCAATCAGCCCCAGCATTTT
cdr3_aa: CAWSGGQPLDGNQPQHF

d_call: .
j_call: TRBJ1-1
clone_size: .
v_call: TRBV7-9
cdr3_nt: TGTGCCAGCAGCTTAACAGGGTTGAACACTGAAGCTTTCTTT
cdr3_aa: CASSLTGLNTEAFF

d_call: .
j_call: TRBJ2-7
clone_size: .
v_call: TRBV23-1
cdr3_nt: TGCGCCAGCAAGGGCCCACAGGAACACGAGCAGTACTTC
cdr3_aa: CASKGPQEHEQYF

d_call: .
j_call: TRBJ1-6
clone_size: .
v_call: TRBV7-3
cdr3_nt: TGTGCCAGCAGCTTAACGGGGCCCCCCGATAATTCACCCCTCCACTTT
cdr3_aa: CASSLTGPPDNSPLHF

d_call: .
j_call: TRBJ1-4
clone_size: .
v_call: TRBV15
cdr3_nt: TGTGCCACCGATGAGAATAGGCAGGCCGAAAAACTGTTTTTT
cdr3_aa: CATDENRQAEKLFF

d_call: TRBD1
j_call: TRBJ1-2
clone_size: .
v_call: TRBV7-9
cdr3_nt: TGTGCCAGCAGCCTCGGGACAGGGGGTTCTAACTATGGCTACACCTTC
cdr3_aa: CASSLGTGGSNYGYTF

d_call: TRBD1
j_call: TRBJ1-2
clone_size: .
v_call: TRBV7-2
cdr3_nt: TGTGCCAGCAGCTTAGCTTACCCTGGGACAGGGGGCTTAGGCGGCTACACCTTC
cdr3_aa: CASSLAYPGTGGLGGYTF

d_call: TRBD2
j_call: TRBJ2-1
clone_size: .
v_call: TRBV18
cdr3_nt: TGTGCCAGCTTACTAGCGGAGTCCAGCAATGAGCAGTTCTTC
cdr3_aa: CASLLAESSNEQFF

d_call: .
j_call: TRBJ1-4
clone_size: few
v_call: TRBV7-8
cdr3_nt: TGTGCCAGCAGCTTAGAGGGTGACAGACATGAAAAACTGTTTTTT
cdr3_aa: CASSLEGDRHEKLFF

d_call: TRBD2
j_call: TRBJ2-3
clone_size: .
v_call: TRBV5-1
cdr3_nt: TGCGCCAGCAGCTTGGTGTTACTAGCGGGAGGAGGGAGCACAGATACGCAGTATTTT
cdr3_aa: CASSLVLLAGGGSTDTQYF